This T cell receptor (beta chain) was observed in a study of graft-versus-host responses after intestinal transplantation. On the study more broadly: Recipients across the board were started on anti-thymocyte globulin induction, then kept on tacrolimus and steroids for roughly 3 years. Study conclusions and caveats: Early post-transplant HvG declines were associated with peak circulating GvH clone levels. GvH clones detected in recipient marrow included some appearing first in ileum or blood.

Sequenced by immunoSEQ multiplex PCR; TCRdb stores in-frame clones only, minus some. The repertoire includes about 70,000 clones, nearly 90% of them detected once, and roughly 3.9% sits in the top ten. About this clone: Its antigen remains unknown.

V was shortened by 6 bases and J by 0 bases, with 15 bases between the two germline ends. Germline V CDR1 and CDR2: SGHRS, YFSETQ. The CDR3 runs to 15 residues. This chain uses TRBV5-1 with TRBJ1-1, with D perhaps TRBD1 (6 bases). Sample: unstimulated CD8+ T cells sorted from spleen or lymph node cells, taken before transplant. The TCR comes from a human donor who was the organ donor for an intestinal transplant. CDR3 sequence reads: CASTVRGRLNTEAFF. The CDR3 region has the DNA TGCGCCAGCACGGTCAGGGGACGTTTGAACACTGAAGCTTTCTTT.